The clone carrying this T cell receptor (beta chain) was counted a few times. Generation of TCR cDNA used 5'RACE template switching (which added a universal primer site and UMIs). TCRdb re-called the 5' RACE reads through MiXCR, storing one row per CDR3 protein. The table records 96,000 or so distinct CDR3 sequences, 8% to 10% of them present only once. Germline lookup yields CDR1 SQVTM and CDR2 ANQGSEA. This CDR3 contains 13 residues. V was shortened by 8 bases and J by 4 bases, with 17 bases between the two germline ends. The record originates from a study of T cells after yellow fever vaccination. Study-level results: Abundant clonotypes from the bulk population could have been carried over as contaminants into FACS-sorted repertoires. Re-detected after boosting: most primary clones, approximately 97% of CD4 and 80% to 90% of CD8. Few clonotypes appeared in both CD4 and CD8 compartments.

The chain combines TRBV29-1 with TRBJ2-5; a possible D gene is TRBD2 (7 bases). This sequence originates from a man aged 18 to 30 who received the YFV17D yellow fever vaccine. The sequences come from CD8+ T cells not binding an NS4B(214-222) dextramer, sorted from PBMCs, collected roughly 14 days after the first yellow fever vaccination. The CDR3 DNA reads as TGCAGCACCGAAGGGGGGGTCCGAGAGACCCAGTACTTC. Its translation: CSTEGGVRETQYF.